This T cell receptor beta chain was captured by sequencing in a study of T cell changes during pregnancy in multiple sclerosis. Method: immunoSEQ multiplex PCR; TCRdb's copy keeps in-frame clones and lacks some. The sample yields fewer than 70,000 clones, around 89% seen once. Trimming at V came to 0 bases and at J to 6 bases, leaving 2 bases not matched to a gene. The CDR3 is 13 amino acids. Germline values: CDR1 GTSNPN, CDR2 SVGIG (reference sequence). This clone occurred once. Other DNA variants within this sample encode the same CDR3. This clonotype was obtained from a female donor with multiple sclerosis, enrolled in a pregnancy study. V gene TRBV30 combines with J gene TRBJ2-4; 7 nucleotides match TRBD1. Here the sequenced sample was peripheral blood, taken in the first trimester of pregnancy. CDR3 residues: CAWSVPGGNIQYF. The CDR3 DNA reads as TGTGCCTGGAGTGTACCAGGGGGAAACATTCAGTACTTC.